The 10 T cell receptor beta chains given below trace back to one sample, sequenced in a study of blood T cell repertoires in COVID-19. Measured with immunoSEQ multiplex PCR; TCRdb has only the in-frame clones, and not every one. The data contain some 490,000 clones, approximately 83% of them seen just once; the ten biggest clones take up about 3%. The sequenced sample consisted of peripheral blood. These receptors all come from a human donor in a cohort sampled during active COVID-19.

V gene TRBV7-3 combines with J gene TRBJ2-3, with 9 bases lining up with TRBD2. The CDR3 covers 15 residues. Losses at the gene ends were 1 base for V and 5 bases for J; bases not matched to a gene: 4. CDR1 is SGHTA, CDR2 FQGTGA, per germline. Written as DNA, the CDR3 is TGTGCCAGCAGCTTAATAGCGGGAGCCCAAGATACGCAGTATTTT. Translated: CASSLIAGAQDTQYF.

The CDR3 sequence is CASSLSAGAIEKLFF. In DNA, the CDR3 is TGTGCCAGCAGTTTATCGGCAGGGGCGATCGAAAAACTGTTTTTT. This chain connects TRBV28 to TRBJ1-4; possibly TRBD1 for D (6 bases). The CDR3 extends over 15 amino acids. Germline CDR1 reads MDHEN; CDR2 reads SYDVKM. The V gene lost 1 base and the J gene lost 8 bases, with 14 bases spanning the gap.

The rearrangement joins TRBV7-3 to TRBJ2-3; TRBD2 matches 7 bases. The CDR3 extends over 14 amino acids. The trim removed 5 bases at V and 1 base at J, leaving 3 bases unmatched. Germline V lookup: CDR1 SGHTA, CDR2 FQGTGA. In DNA form, the CDR3 reads TGTGCCAGCAGCAAAGCGGGGCGCACAGATACGCAGTATTTT. Translating it yields CASSKAGRTDTQYF.

The rearrangement uses TRBV19 and TRBJ2-5, with 7 bases matching TRBD1. CDR1 is LNHDA, CDR2 SQIVND, per germline (reference sequence). This CDR3 comprises 15 residues. The junction had 11 bases not matched to a gene; V was cut back by 5 bases and J by 5 bases. The CDR3 is CASSATTGARETQYF. As DNA, the CDR3 is TGTGCCAGTAGTGCTACCACAGGGGCCAGGGAGACCCAGTACTTC.

CDR3 protein: CASSSPREASSYNEQFF. In DNA form, the CDR3 reads TGTGCCAGCTCTAGCCCGCGGGAGGCAAGCTCCTACAATGAGCAGTTCTTC. This rearrangement joins TRBV18 to TRBJ2-1, with TRBD2 matching 8 bases. Per germline, CDR1 KGHSH and CDR2 LQKENI. After removal of 6 bases from V and 0 bases from J, the junction contained 10 bases not matched to a gene. This CDR3 contains 17 residues.

The rearrangement uses TRBV5-1 and TRBJ2-7; possible D gene TRBD2, 6 bases. Trimming stripped 4 bases from V and 0 bases from J, with 14 bases between. The length of the CDR3 is 15 residues. Germline V gene lookup returns CDR1 SGHRS and CDR2 YFSETQ. The CDR3 DNA is TGCGCCAGCAGCATTAGCGGCAGGAGCTCCTACGAGCAGTACTTC. Its translation is CASSISGRSSYEQYF.

This chain joins TRBV30 and TRBJ1-1, with TRBD1 as a possible D gene (6 bases). Germline lookup yields CDR1 GTSNPN and CDR2 SVGIG (reference sequence). This CDR3 region has 13 residues. V gave up 4 bases and J gave up 6 bases, with 15 bases separating them. The CDR3 protein is CAWKGRGFSEAFF. For the CDR3, the DNA is TGTGCCTGGAAGGGCAGGGGTTTCTCTGAAGCTTTCTTT.

This clone showed up just once. The V call is TRBV7-3, the J call TRBJ2-2; 10 nucleotides line up with TRBD1. CDR3 length equals 17 residues. Germline trimming cut 2 bases from V and 5 bases from J; bases unmatched to any gene: 8. CDR1 SGHTA and CDR2 FQGTGA come from the germline V gene. The DNA for the CDR3 is TGTGCCAGCAGCTTATACGGAAGGACAGGGGGGACCGGGGAGCTGTTTTTT. Protein sequence: CASSLYGRTGGTGELFF.

The rearrangement joins TRBV5-4 to TRBJ2-3; no clear D gene. V lost 5 bases to trimming and J lost 5 bases, with 15 bases between them. Germline assignment: CDR1 SGHNT and CDR2 YYREEE (reference sequence). This CDR3 is built from 14 residues. CDR3 DNA sequence: TGTGCCAGCAGTCAGGCTGGGTCCCGAGATACGCAGTATTTT. It codes for CASSQAGSRDTQYF.

This chain uses TRBV19 with TRBJ1-3; D remains unclear. The CDR3 sequence is 14 residues long. V was clipped by 10 bases and J by 4 bases, with 17 bases between them. Germline loops: CDR1 LNHDA, CDR2 SQIVND (reference sequence). In DNA, the CDR3 is TGTGCCATTCATTACCCCAAAGCCGGAAACACCATATATTTT. This gives the protein CAIHYPKAGNTIYF.